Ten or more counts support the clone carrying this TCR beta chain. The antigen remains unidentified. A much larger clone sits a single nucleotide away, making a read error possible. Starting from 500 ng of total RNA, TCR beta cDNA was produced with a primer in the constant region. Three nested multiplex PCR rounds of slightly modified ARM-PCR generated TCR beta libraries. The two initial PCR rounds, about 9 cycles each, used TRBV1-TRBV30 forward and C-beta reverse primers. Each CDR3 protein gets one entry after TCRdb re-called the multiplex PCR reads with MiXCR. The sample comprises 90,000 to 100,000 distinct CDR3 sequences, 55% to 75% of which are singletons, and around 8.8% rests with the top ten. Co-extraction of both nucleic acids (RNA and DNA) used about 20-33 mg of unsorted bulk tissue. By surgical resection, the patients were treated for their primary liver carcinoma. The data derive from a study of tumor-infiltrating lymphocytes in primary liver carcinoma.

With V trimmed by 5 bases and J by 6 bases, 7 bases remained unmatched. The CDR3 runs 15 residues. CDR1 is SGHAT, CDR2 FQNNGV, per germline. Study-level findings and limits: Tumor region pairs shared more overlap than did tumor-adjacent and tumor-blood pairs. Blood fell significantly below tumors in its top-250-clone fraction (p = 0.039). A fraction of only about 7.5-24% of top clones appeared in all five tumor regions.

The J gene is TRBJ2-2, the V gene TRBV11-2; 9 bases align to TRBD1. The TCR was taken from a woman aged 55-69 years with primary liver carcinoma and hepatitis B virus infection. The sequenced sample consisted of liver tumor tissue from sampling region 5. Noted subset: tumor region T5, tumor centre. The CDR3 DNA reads TGTGCCAGCAGCCCCTCGACAGGGGGGGCCGGGGAGCTGTTTTTT. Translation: CASSPSTGGAGELFF.